Each of the 23 T cell receptor beta chains below was sequenced from the same sample in a study of T-cell memory formation after mild COVID-19. TCRdb reprocessed the 5' RACE reads via MiXCR and lists one record per CDR3 protein. The table records 350,000 to 500,000 distinct CDR3 sequences, about a quarter of them present only once. Sequencing input: PBMCs or a T cell subset sorted from them (not recorded which). The receptors shown here come from an adult woman who had mild COVID-19 (a few samples of this study predate the infection). Cell type and time point are not known.

This clonotype was counted only a few times. The gene calls are TRBV12-3 or TRBV12-4 and TRBJ2-2; 9 nucleotides agree with TRBD1. With V trimmed by 6 bases and J by 6 bases, 5 bases remained unmatched. CDR3 length: 14 residues. The CDR3 nucleotides are TGTGCCAGCAGGGACACAGGGGGCCCCGGGGAGCTGTTTTTT. Residues: CASRDTGGPGELFF.

The rearrangement uses TRBV7-6 and TRBJ2-1; D perhaps matches TRBD1 (6 bases). In germline, CDR1 is SGHVS, CDR2 FNYEAQ. The length of the CDR3 is 14 residues. Trimming removed 0 bases at V and 7 bases at J, with 10 bases between. For the CDR3, the DNA is TGTGCCAGCAGCTTAGCGGACAGTCGGAATGAGCAGTTCTTC. Translation: CASSLADSRNEQFF.

The V gene is TRBV6-2 or TRBV6-3, the J gene TRBJ2-5, with D uncertain. The CDR3 covers 15 residues. Germline assignment: CDR1 MNHEY and CDR2 SVGEGT. The germline V and J ends were trimmed by 3 bases and 4 bases, with 15 bases remaining between them. CDR3 sequence reads: CASSYFVDKTETQYF. CDR3 DNA: TGTGCCAGCAGTTATTTCGTTGACAAAACAGAGACCCAGTACTTC.

This clonotype has more than one count but fewer than ten. This sequence joins TRBV7-9 and TRBJ1-2, with D possibly matching TRBD1 (6 bases). The CDR3 runs 14 residues. V lost 4 bases and J 11 bases, leaving 20 bases between the germline ends. CDR1 is SEHNR and CDR2 is FQNEAQ in the germline V gene (reference sequence). The CDR3 region is CASSSEGTGPRYTF. DNA for the CDR3: TGTGCCAGCAGCTCCGAGGGCACAGGGCCCCGATACACCTTC. Combining the CDR3 with reference TRBV7-9 and TRBJ1-2 gives the whole variable domain DTGVSQNPRHKITKRGQNVTFRCDPISEHNRLYWYRQTLGQGPEFLTYFQNEAQLEKSRLLSDRFSAERPKGSFSTLEIQRTEQGDSAMYLCASSSEGTGPRYTFGSGTRLTVV.

The sample holds a few counts of this clonotype. The gene calls are TRBV10-3 and TRBJ1-3, with D perhaps matching TRBD1 (5 bases). With 7 bases removed from V and 0 bases from J, the gap between germline ends came to 10 bases. Looked up from germline, CDR1 is ENHRY and CDR2 is SYGVKD. The CDR3 covers 14 residues. DNA of the CDR3: TGTGCCATCATGGGGCCGACCTCTGGAAACACCATATATTTT. It translates to CAIMGPTSGNTIYF.

This clonotype was counted between two and nine times. V usage is TRBV7-2 and J usage is TRBJ2-5; D may be TRBD2 (6 bases). Germline V lookup: CDR1 SGHTA, CDR2 FQGNSA. Trimming cost V 5 bases and J 4 bases, with 11 bases left between them. This CDR3 spans 13 amino acids. CDR3 coding DNA: TGTGCCAGCAGCGCAGGGACTTTAGAGACCCAGTACTTC. Its protein product is CASSAGTLETQYF.

This clonotype was observed a handful of times. The V gene is TRBV7-6, the J gene TRBJ2-1; D remains unclear. This CDR3 comprises 15 residues. Germline values: CDR1 SGHVS, CDR2 FNYEAQ. Trimming left V 5 bases short and J 3 bases short, with 14 bases between. CDR3 DNA: TGTGCCAGCAGCGAATCAAAGGGTTACTACAATGAGCAGTTCTTC. It encodes CASSESKGYYNEQFF.

The rearrangement joins TRBV24-1 to TRBJ2-3; 9 nucleotides line up with TRBD1. The CDR3 covers 15 residues. Unmatched junction bases numbered 6, after V lost 3 bases and J lost 6 bases. CDR1 is KGHDR, CDR2 SFDVKD, per germline. The CDR3 loop reads CATSDMGQGRDTQYF. As DNA, the CDR3 is TGTGCCACCAGTGATATGGGACAGGGACGCGATACGCAGTATTTT.

A few counts support this clonotype. The rearrangement joins TRBV7-2 to TRBJ2-7; D gene unclear. V was cut by 2 bases and J by 5 bases, with 10 bases left in between. The CDR3 totals 13 residues. Germline CDR1 and CDR2: SGHTA and FQGNSA. CDR3 in amino acids: CASSLLVGNEQYF. The CDR3 DNA reads TGTGCCAGCAGCTTACTGGTAGGGAACGAGCAGTACTTC.

The chain uses TRBV5-1 and TRBJ2-1, with TRBD2 matching 11 bases. With 0 bases clipped from V and 3 bases from J, the junction kept 5 bases outside the gene matches. CDR3 length: 17 residues. CDR1 is SGHRS and CDR2 is YFSETQ in the germline V gene. The CDR3 loop reads CASSLGLAGGYYNEQFF. In DNA form, the CDR3 reads TGCGCCAGCAGCTTGGGCCTAGCGGGAGGATACTACAATGAGCAGTTCTTC.

The CDR3 loop reads CASSLSGGETGELFF. CDR3 DNA sequence: TGTGCCAGCAGCCTCTCCGGTGGGGAGACCGGGGAGCTGTTTTTT. The chain uses TRBV9 and TRBJ2-2, with D possibly being TRBD2 (5 bases). Trimming took 4 bases from V and 5 from J, leaving 15 bases between them. CDR3 length: 15 residues. The germline CDR1 and CDR2 sequences are SGDLS and YYNGEE.

The sample holds many counts of this clonotype. This rearrangement joins TRBV18 to TRBJ2-1; possibly TRBD1 or TRBD2 for D (5 bases each). The V and J ends lost 6 bases and 1 base respectively, with 13 bases between them. Germline CDR1 KGHSH, CDR2 LQKENI. This CDR3 contains 15 residues. The CDR3 protein is CASSHLGGSYNEQFF. The CDR3 region has the DNA TGTGCCAGCTCGCACCTTGGGGGATCCTACAATGAGCAGTTCTTC.

This clonotype was observed a handful of times. This chain connects TRBV25-1 to TRBJ1-1, with D possibly being TRBD1 (5 bases). The ends were cut back, 10 bases at V and 7 bases at J, with 13 bases in the middle. In germline, CDR1 is MGHDK, CDR2 SYGVNS. The CDR3 contains 11 residues. CDR3 amino acids: CATSTQGEAFF. The CDR3 DNA is TGTGCCACCTCGACTCAGGGTGAAGCTTTCTTT.

CDR3 DNA sequence: TGTGCCAGCATCTTGGTGGCGGGAGCGCTTACTGAGCAGTTCTTC. It yields the protein CASILVAGALTEQFF. The chain employs TRBV12-3 or TRBV12-4 and TRBJ2-1, with 7 nucleotides matching TRBD2. The CDR3 runs 15 residues. With 7 bases clipped from V and 9 bases from J, the junction kept 15 bases outside the gene matches.

V and J are TRBV6-1 and TRBJ2-2; 12 bases map to TRBD1. V was pared by 8 bases and J by 9 bases, with 13 bases of the junction left unmatched. This CDR3 region has 16 residues. The V gene's germline CDR1 is MNHNS and CDR2 SASEGT. CDR3: CASGDPGQGASRELFF. The DNA for the CDR3 is TGTGCCAGCGGAGACCCGGGACAGGGGGCGAGTAGGGAGCTGTTTTTT.

This clonotype was observed a handful of times. This chain connects TRBV5-1 to TRBJ2-1, with 14 bases aligning to TRBD2. Germline assignment: CDR1 SGHRS and CDR2 YFSETQ. The V and J ends lost 0 bases and 8 bases, in that order; junction bases with no gene match: 4. This CDR3 spans 16 amino acids. The CDR3 here is CASSLAAGLAGDEQFF. Written as DNA, the CDR3 is TGCGCCAGCAGCTTGGCCGCGGGACTAGCGGGAGATGAGCAGTTCTTC. The whole variable domain, filled in from reference TRBV5-1 and TRBJ2-1, reads KAGVTQTPRYLIKTRGQQVTLSCSPISGHRSVSWYQQTPGQGLQFLFEYFSETQRNKGNFPGRFSGRQFSNSRSEMNVSTLELGDSALYLCASSLAAGLAGDEQFFGPGTRLTVL.

This clonotype was seen a few times. The rearrangement links TRBV4-3 to TRBJ2-7, with 9 bases fitting TRBD2. CDR1 and CDR2 (germline): LGHNA, YSLEER. The CDR3 has 15 residues. V lost 1 base, J lost 3 bases, and 4 bases stayed unmatched. DNA of the CDR3: TGCGCCAGCAGCCAAGGACTTAGCGGGGGCTACGAGCAGTACTTC. Its protein is CASSQGLSGGYEQYF.

In its sample, this clonotype was seen a few times. V gene TRBV12-3 or TRBV12-4 combines with J gene TRBJ2-5; 13 nucleotides line up with TRBD2. CDR3 length: 16 residues. V gave up 5 bases and J gave up 4 bases; unmatched junction bases: 7. DNA of the CDR3: TGTGCCAGCAGTCCGAGGACTAGCGGGAGTGCAGAGACCCAGTACTTC. This translates into CASSPRTSGSAETQYF.

This clonotype was counted a few times. This rearrangement joins TRBV14 to TRBJ2-5, with TRBD2 matching 10 bases. Germline values: CDR1 SGHDN, CDR2 FVKESK. With V trimmed by 4 bases and J by 2 bases, 10 bases remained unmatched. CDR3 length equals 17 residues. The CDR3 DNA follows: TGTGCCAGCAGCCGCGCTCCGGGACTAGCGCCGCAAGAGACCCAGTACTTC. It specifies CASSRAPGLAPQETQYF.

The chain uses TRBV6-6 and TRBJ2-7; either TRBD1 or TRBD2 may fit D (6 bases each). The length of the CDR3 is 13 residues. V lost 5 bases, J lost 7 bases, and 15 bases lay in between. The germline V gene encodes CDR1 MNHNY and CDR2 SVGAGI (reference sequence). Here the CDR3 reads CASSKSGGGEQYF. The CDR3 nucleotides read TGTGCCAGCAGTAAGAGCGGAGGGGGAGAGCAGTACTTC.

J is TRBJ1-4 and V is TRBV7-2; 8 bases map to TRBD1. The V and J ends lost 5 bases and 6 bases, in that order; junction bases with no gene match: 8. Germline-derived CDR1 and CDR2 are SGHTA and FQGNSA. The CDR3 covers 15 residues. The CDR3 region is CASSAMGQDHEKLFF. CDR3 nucleotides: TGTGCCAGCAGCGCGATGGGACAGGACCATGAAAAACTGTTTTTT.

This clonotype was found a few times. The rearrangement joins TRBV4-2 to TRBJ1-6; 8 bases are a match to TRBD1. The CDR3 extends over 16 amino acids. From germline, CDR1 is LGHNA and CDR2 YNFKEQ. Trimming took 4 bases from V and 10 from J; bases not matched to a gene: 12. The CDR3 loop is CASSPSGGQGASPLHF. The CDR3 DNA sequence: TGTGCCAGCAGCCCGTCGGGTGGCCAGGGGGCATCACCCCTCCACTTT.

J is TRBJ2-1 and V is TRBV6-5, with TRBD2 identical over 16 bases. The CDR3 loop spans 15 amino acids. CDR1 and CDR2 (germline): MNHEY, SVGAGI. The V gene end was trimmed by 8 bases and the J gene end by 11 bases; junction bases not matched to a gene: 9. The CDR3 here is CASAPPGLAGGQQFF. The CDR3 nucleotides read TGTGCCAGCGCTCCACCGGGACTAGCGGGGGGGCAGCAGTTCTTC.